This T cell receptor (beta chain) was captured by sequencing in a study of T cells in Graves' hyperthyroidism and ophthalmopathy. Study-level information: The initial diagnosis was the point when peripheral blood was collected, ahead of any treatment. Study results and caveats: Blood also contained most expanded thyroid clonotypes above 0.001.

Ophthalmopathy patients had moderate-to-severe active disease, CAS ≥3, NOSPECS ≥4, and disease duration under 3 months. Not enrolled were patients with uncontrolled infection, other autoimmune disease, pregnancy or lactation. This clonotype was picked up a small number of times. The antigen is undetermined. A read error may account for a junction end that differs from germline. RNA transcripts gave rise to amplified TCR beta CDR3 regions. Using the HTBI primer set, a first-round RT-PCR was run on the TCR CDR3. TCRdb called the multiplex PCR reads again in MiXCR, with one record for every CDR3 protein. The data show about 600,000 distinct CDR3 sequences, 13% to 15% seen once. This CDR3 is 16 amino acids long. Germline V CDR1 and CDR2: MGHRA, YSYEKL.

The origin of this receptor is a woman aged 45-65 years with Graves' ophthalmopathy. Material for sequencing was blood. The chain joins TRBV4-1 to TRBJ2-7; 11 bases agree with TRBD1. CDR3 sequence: CASSQAPGQGAYEQYF. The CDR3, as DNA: TGCGCCAGTAGCCAAGCTCCGGGACAGGGGGCCTACGAGCAGTACTTC.